These 21 T cell receptor beta chains originate from one sample sequenced in a study of T cell responses to AZD1222 COVID-19 vaccine. Sequenced by immunoSEQ multiplex PCR; TCRdb stores in-frame clones only, minus some. The data contain approximately 80,000 clones, approximately 83% of them seen just once; the ten biggest clones take up roughly 3.1%. The input for sequencing was peripheral blood, taken 28 days after the second AZD1222 dose. These receptors all come from an adult who received the AZD1222 COVID-19 vaccine.

This sequence joins TRBV6-5 and TRBJ1-1; 9 bases fit TRBD1. The germline V gene has CDR1 MNHEY and CDR2 SVGAGI. V was clipped by 5 bases and J by 6 bases; unmatched bases: 10. The CDR3 loop spans 15 amino acids. CDR3 sequence (DNA): TGTGCCAGCAGTCCCGACAGGGGGAGGAGCGCTGAAGCTTTCTTT. It is translated as CASSPDRGRSAEAFF.

This chain uses TRBV5-1 with TRBJ1-1; 7 bases are a match to TRBD1. Germline lookup yields CDR1 SGHRS and CDR2 YFSETQ. The length of the CDR3 is 14 residues. With V trimmed by 0 bases and J by 6 bases, 5 bases remained unmatched. The CDR3 region is CASSLVAGGAEAFF. CDR3 nucleotide sequence: TGCGCCAGCAGCTTGGTGGCAGGGGGGGCTGAAGCTTTCTTT.

The CDR3 protein is CASRAYPGNYEQYF. In DNA, the CDR3 is TGTGCCAGTAGGGCATACCCAGGTAACTACGAGCAGTACTTC. The rearrangement joins TRBV19 to TRBJ2-7; D unclear. From germline, CDR1 is LNHDA and CDR2 SQIVND (reference sequence). The V end was cut by 6 bases, the J end by 3 bases, with 15 bases between. The CDR3 runs 14 residues. Based on the CDR3 plus reference TRBV19 and TRBJ2-7, the full variable domain is DGGITQSPKYLFRKEGQNVTLSCEQNLNHDAMYWYRQDPGQGLRLIYYSQIVNDFQKGDIAEGYSVSREKKESFPLTVTSAQKNPTAFYLCASRAYPGNYEQYFGPGTRLTVT.

The chain recombines TRBV27 with TRBJ1-1, with 8 bases matching TRBD1. Germline V gene data show CDR1 as MNHEY and CDR2 as SMNVEV (reference sequence). This CDR3 comprises 15 residues. Trimming removed 2 bases from V and 3 bases from J; junction bases left unmatched: 5. For the CDR3, the DNA is TGTGCCAGCAGTTTAGGGACAGGCGTCCACACTGAAGCTTTCTTT. It yields the protein CASSLGTGVHTEAFF.

This chain links TRBV5-4 with TRBJ2-7, with D hard to call. With 0 bases removed from V and 7 bases from J, the gap between germline ends came to 8 bases. The CDR3 length is 12 residues. CDR1 is SGHNT, CDR2 YYREEE, per germline (reference sequence). The CDR3, as DNA: TGTGCCAGCAGCTTGGCCAAGACTGAGCAGTACTTC. Residues: CASSLAKTEQYF.

The chain employs TRBV19 and TRBJ1-5; possibly TRBD1 for D (6 bases). The V gene lost 7 bases and the J gene lost 5 bases, with 12 bases spanning the gap. CDR3 length: 13 residues. Germline CDR1 and CDR2: LNHDA and SQIVND (reference sequence). The DNA for the CDR3 is TGTGCCAGTAACAATCAGGGGTATCAGCCCCAGCATTTT. Translating gives CASNNQGYQPQHF.

This clone was seen a handful of times. The chain couples TRBV2 to TRBJ1-1; D is ambiguous. The CDR3 length is 14 residues. CDR1 is SNHLY, CDR2 FYNNEI, per germline. Trimming left V 6 bases short and J 4 bases short, with 15 bases between. Here the CDR3 reads CASRLPTRSTEAFF. The CDR3 nucleotides read TGTGCCAGCAGACTCCCCACAAGGAGCACTGAAGCTTTCTTT.

This clone has a handful of counts. The chain uses TRBV15 and TRBJ1-5, with D maybe TRBD1 (5 bases). Trimming pared 5 bases from V and 7 bases from J, leaving 18 bases between. Germline CDR1 reads LNHNV; CDR2 reads YYDKDF (reference sequence). This CDR3 has 15 residues. The CDR3 reads CATSVGRGVAQPQHF. CDR3 coding DNA: TGTGCCACCAGCGTCGGAAGGGGTGTTGCGCAGCCCCAGCATTTT.

This CDR3 is CASSPDQPQHF. The CDR3 DNA follows: TGTGCCAGCAGCCCGGATCAGCCCCAGCATTTT. This chain uses TRBV7-2 with TRBJ1-5; no reliable D call. The V end lost 5 bases, the J end lost 5 bases, and 4 bases lay between the germline ends. The germline CDR1 and CDR2 sequences are SGHTA and FQGNSA. The CDR3 is made up of 11 amino acids.

This clone has just one count. The chain has TRBV7-2 and TRBJ1-2; 7 nucleotides align to TRBD1. V was pared by 0 bases and J by 4 bases, with 5 bases of the junction left unmatched. The CDR3 covers 15 residues. The germline V gene has CDR1 SGHTA and CDR2 FQGNSA. CDR3 coding DNA: TGTGCCAGCAGCTTAGCGGGGACAGCTACCTATGGCTACACCTTC. Translation gives CASSLAGTATYGYTF.

CDR3 sequence: CASSLRGEGYEQYF. DNA of the CDR3: TGTGCCAGCAGCTTAAGAGGTGAAGGCTACGAGCAGTACTTC. The rearrangement links TRBV7-8 to TRBJ2-7; D remains ambiguous. The CDR3 length is 14 residues. The germline V and J ends were trimmed by 2 bases and 3 bases, with 11 bases remaining between them. The germline gives CDR1 SGHVS, CDR2 FQNEAQ. Full variable domain (missing parts from reference TRBV7-8 and TRBJ2-7): GAGVSQSPRYKVAKRGQDVALRCDPISGHVSLFWYQQALGQGPEFLTYFQNEAQLDKSGLPSDRFFAERPEGSVSTLKIQRTQQEDSAVYLCASSLRGEGYEQYFGPGTRLTVT.

This clone was recorded once. The gene calls are TRBV5-4 and TRBJ2-5, with D perhaps assigned TRBD1 or TRBD2 (6 bases each). The germline V and J ends were trimmed by 4 bases and 1 base, with 14 bases remaining between them. The CDR3 extends over 15 amino acids. Germline V gene data show CDR1 as SGHNT and CDR2 as YYREEE (reference sequence). The CDR3 DNA follows: TGTGCCAGCAGCCGCAGGGGAGGCGGCCAAGAGACCCAGTACTTC. This sequence encodes CASSRRGGGQETQYF.

This clone has just a few counts. This chain uses TRBV6-4 with TRBJ1-2, with TRBD1 matching 7 bases. Germline loops: CDR1 MRHNA, CDR2 SNTAGT. This CDR3 spans 15 amino acids. The V gene end was trimmed by 5 bases and the J gene end by 4 bases; junction bases not matched to a gene: 10. CDR3 nucleotides: TGTGCCAGCAGTTCTGACCGACAGGGTGTCTATGGCTACACCTTC. Protein sequence: CASSSDRQGVYGYTF.

The chain uses TRBV11-3 and TRBJ2-2; D is undetermined. The germline V gene encodes CDR1 SGHNT and CDR2 YENEEA. The CDR3 sequence is 13 residues long. Trimming shortened V by 1 base and J by 4 bases, and 4 bases separated the two germline ends. CDR3 sequence (DNA): TGTGCCAGCAGCTTAGGGACCACCGGGGAGCTGTTTTTT. Amino acids: CASSLGTTGELFF.

This clone was picked up one time. This chain links TRBV28 with TRBJ1-1, with D possibly being TRBD1 (6 bases). Germline CDR1 and CDR2: MDHEN and SYDVKM. The CDR3 loop spans 13 amino acids. Trimming left V 8 bases short and J 11 bases short, with 21 bases between. The CDR3, as DNA: TGTGCCAGCTCAGAAGGGGGGGAATTGGGTGCTTTCTTT. Translation gives CASSEGGELGAFF.

The rearrangement links TRBV7-9 to TRBJ1-1; D unclear. The CDR3 extends over 12 amino acids. Looked up from germline, CDR1 is SEHNR and CDR2 is FQNEAQ (reference sequence). The germline V and J ends were trimmed by 11 bases and 1 base, with 11 bases remaining between them. This chain's CDR3 is CAGGEGNTEAFF. The DNA of the CDR3 is TGTGCCGGTGGGGAGGGGAACACTGAAGCTTTCTTT.

This chain joins TRBV7-9 and TRBJ1-5; maybe TRBD1 (5 bases). The CDR3 consists of 12 residues. In germline, CDR1 is SEHNR, CDR2 FQNEAQ (reference sequence). CDR3 loop: CAKRGVDQPQHF. CDR3 sequence (DNA): TGTGCTAAGCGGGGGGTGGATCAGCCCCAGCATTTT.

The chain is built from TRBV19 and TRBJ1-6, with TRBD1 identical over 9 bases. Germline V gives CDR1 LNHDA, CDR2 SQIVND (reference sequence). The J segment lost 9 bases and the V segment lost 5 bases, leaving 11 bases of the junction unmatched. The CDR3 sequence is 16 residues long. CDR3 sequence: CASSALNRGLVSPLHF. CDR3 bases: TGTGCCAGTAGTGCCTTAAACAGGGGGCTGGTTTCACCCCTCCACTTT.

V gene TRBV5-6 combines with J gene TRBJ2-3; D may be TRBD2 (5 bases). The ends were cut back, 1 base at V and 2 bases at J, with 20 bases in the middle. This CDR3 spans 18 amino acids. Germline V gene sequence: CDR1 SGHDT, CDR2 YYEEEE. DNA of the CDR3: TGTGCCAGCAGCTTGAGTCGTTTAAGCGGCCCTCACACAGATACGCAGTATTTT. This sequence encodes CASSLSRLSGPHTDTQYF.

This clone was seen more than once but under ten times. The rearrangement links TRBV11-2 to TRBJ2-6, with 7 positions matching TRBD1. CDR3 length equals 18 residues. V shed 3 bases, J shed 2 bases, and the junction held 10 bases outside the gene matches. From germline, CDR1 is SGHAT and CDR2 FQNNGV. In nucleotides, the CDR3 is TGTGCCAGCAGCTTCGTAGGAAGAGGGGGCCCTGGGGCCAACGTCCTGACTTTC. Its protein is CASSFVGRGGPGANVLTF.

This clone is a singleton in its sample. CDR3 residues: CASSWGLGSGAFF. DNA for the CDR3: TGTGCCAGCAGTTGGGGGCTGGGTTCGGGCGCTTTCTTT. The V call is TRBV27, the J call TRBJ1-1; D might be TRBD1 (6 bases). Trimming removed 4 bases at V and 11 bases at J, with 17 bases between. This CDR3 region has 13 residues. The V gene's germline CDR1 is MNHEY and CDR2 SMNVEV (reference sequence).